The 7 T cell receptor delta chains below come from one sample, sequenced in a study of gamma-delta T cells after stem cell transplantation. TCRdb redid clone calling on the RT-PCR reads using CATT. The table has 1,500 to 2,000 delta-chain clones, around 50% seen once. Sequencing was done on a sample of gamma-delta T cells. The receptors originated from a human donor. It is not recorded whose cells these are; they may come from a transplant donor.

To note about this clone: The junction departs from germline at one end; a sequencing error may be responsible. The chain uses TRDV2 and TRDJ1; 10 bases are shared with TRDD3. The CDR3 length is 19 residues. Germline CDR1 and CDR2: GEAIGNYY and EKD. The CDR3 here is CACGTVGGDTYRDTDKLIF. The CDR3 DNA reads TGTGCCTGTGGCACCGTCGGGGGGGATACGTATCGGGACACCGATAAACTCATCTTT.

This chain links TRDV2 with TRDJ1; possible D gene TRDD3, 6 bases. Germline V gives CDR1 GEAIGNYY, CDR2 EKD. The length of the CDR3 is 18 residues. The ends were cut back, 0 bases at V and 4 bases at J, with 23 bases in the middle. The DNA of the CDR3 is TGTGCCTGTGACACCGTAGATGGGGGGACAACTAACATCGATAAACTCATCTTT. Translation gives CACDTVDGGTTNIDKLIF.

The CDR3 DNA reads TGTGCCTGTGACCCCGTCGGTGGGGACCGCGATAAACTCATCTTT. Translation: CACDPVGGDRDKLIF. The V and J genes are TRDV2 and TRDJ1; TRDD3 might be the D (5 bases). The length of the CDR3 is 15 residues. Germline CDR1 and CDR2: GEAIGNYY and EKD. With 3 bases removed from V and 4 bases from J, the gap between germline ends came to 17 bases.

V is TRDV2 and J is TRDJ1; the D is unclear. V lost 0 bases and J lost 4, with 20 bases in between. From germline, CDR1 is GEAIGNYY and CDR2 EKD. The CDR3 has 17 amino acids. The CDR3 sequence: CACDTVSRNQKGDKLIF. The CDR3 nucleotides are TGTGCCTGTGACACCGTGTCGAGAAACCAAAAGGGCGATAAACTCATCTTT.

On this clone: This likely reflects a read error, since a far larger clone is one base away. The DNA is left out, because the CDR3 cannot be placed on it with certainty; the CDR3 is given as TCRdb lists it. The chain carries TRDV2 and TRDJ1; TRDD3 is the table's D call and was not checked against the DNA. Germline assignment: CDR1 GEAIGNYY and CDR2 EKD. Termini included, the CDR3 measures 19 amino acids. CDR3 amino acids: CACDTVAGGSILYTDKPIF.

V is TRDV2 and J is TRDJ1, with D unresolved. CDR1 and CDR2 (germline): GEAIGNYY, EKD. Trimming took 4 bases from V and 2 from J, leaving 13 bases between them. CDR3 length: 14 residues. The CDR3 region is CACEPLPKTDKLIF. CDR3 nucleotides: TGTGCCTGTGAACCCCTCCCAAAAACCGATAAACTCATCTTT.

A note on this clone: A single base is all that separates this from a far larger clone, so a read error is likely. The chain has TRDV2 and TRDJ3; 11 bases are shared with TRDD3. The CDR3 length is 22 residues. CDR1 is GEAIGNYY, CDR2 EKD, per germline. The CDR3 loop is CACGTVAMGDTPSRGDTRQMFF. CDR3 nucleotides: TGTGCCTGTGGCACCGTGGCCATGGGGGATACGCCGAGCCGTGGGGACACCCGACAGATGTTTTTC.